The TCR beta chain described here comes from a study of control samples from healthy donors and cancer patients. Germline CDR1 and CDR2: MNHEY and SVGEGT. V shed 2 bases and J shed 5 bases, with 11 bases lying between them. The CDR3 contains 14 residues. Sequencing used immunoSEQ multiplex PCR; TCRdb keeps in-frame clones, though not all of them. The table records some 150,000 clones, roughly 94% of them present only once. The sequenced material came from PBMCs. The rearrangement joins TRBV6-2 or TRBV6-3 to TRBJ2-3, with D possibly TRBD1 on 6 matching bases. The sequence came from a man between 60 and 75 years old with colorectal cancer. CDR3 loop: CASSYRWGQDTQYF. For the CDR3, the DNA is TGTGCCAGCAGTTACCGCTGGGGGCAAGATACGCAGTATTTT.